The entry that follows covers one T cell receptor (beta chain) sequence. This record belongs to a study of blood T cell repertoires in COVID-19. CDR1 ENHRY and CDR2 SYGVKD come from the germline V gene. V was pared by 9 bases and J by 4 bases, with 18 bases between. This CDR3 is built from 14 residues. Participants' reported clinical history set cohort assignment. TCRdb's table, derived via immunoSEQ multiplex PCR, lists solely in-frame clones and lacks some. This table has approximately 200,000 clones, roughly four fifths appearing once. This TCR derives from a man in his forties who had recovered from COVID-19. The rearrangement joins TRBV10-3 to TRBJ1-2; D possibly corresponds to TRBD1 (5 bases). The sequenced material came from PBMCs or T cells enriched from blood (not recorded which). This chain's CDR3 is CAIGRSGLVYGYTF. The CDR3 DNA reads TGTGCCATTGGCAGATCAGGGCTTGTCTATGGCTACACCTTC.